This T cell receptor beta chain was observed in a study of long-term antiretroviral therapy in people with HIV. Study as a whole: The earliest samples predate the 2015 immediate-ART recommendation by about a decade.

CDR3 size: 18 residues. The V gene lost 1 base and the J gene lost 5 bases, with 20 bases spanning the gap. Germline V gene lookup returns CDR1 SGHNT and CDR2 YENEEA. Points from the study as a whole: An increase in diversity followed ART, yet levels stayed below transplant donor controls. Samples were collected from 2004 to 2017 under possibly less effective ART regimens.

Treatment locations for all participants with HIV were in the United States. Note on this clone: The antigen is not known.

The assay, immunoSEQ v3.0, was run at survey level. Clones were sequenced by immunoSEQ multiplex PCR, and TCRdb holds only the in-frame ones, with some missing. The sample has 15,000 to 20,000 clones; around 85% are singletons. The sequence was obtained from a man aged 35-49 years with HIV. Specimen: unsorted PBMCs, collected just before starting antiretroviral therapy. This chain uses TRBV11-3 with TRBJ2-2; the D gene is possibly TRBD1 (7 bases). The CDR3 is CASSLVFGGTEKTGELFF. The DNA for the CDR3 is TGTGCCAGCAGCTTAGTGTTTGGGGGGACAGAAAAAACCGGGGAGCTGTTTTTT.